This TCR beta chain was identified in a study of blood T cell repertoires in COVID-19. The overall study: Spain, Italy and the United States supplied samples that represented acute and convalescent COVID-19. T cells, B-cell-depleted T cells, or PBMCs supplied cDNA or gDNA.

While infection was still active, Seattle patients were enrolled and then followed longitudinally. In the source study's methods: Cell counts per sample came from amplifying reference gene primers. Produced via immunoSEQ multiplex PCR; TCRdb's table is partial and in-frame only. V, J and clone size are those of that table, while D and trimming were read from the DNA. The sample records more than 65,000 clones, approximately 83% being singletons. Germline V gene sequence: CDR1 LNHDA, CDR2 SQIVND (reference sequence). The CDR3 has 14 residues. The V gene end was trimmed by 7 bases and the J gene end by 5 bases; junction bases not matched to a gene: 9.

This chain uses TRBV19 with TRBJ2-3; 7 bases fit TRBD1. The sequence derives from a man younger than 40 with COVID-19, enrolled during active disease. Sequenced input: peripheral blood. The CDR3 loop is CASTRDSGKDTQYF. In DNA, the CDR3 is TGTGCCAGTACCCGGGACAGTGGAAAAGATACGCAGTATTTT.